The clone carrying this T cell receptor (beta chain) was seen at least ten times. Its target is not known. MiXCR, run by TCRdb on the 5' RACE reads, gives a single entry per CDR3 protein. The data show around 50,000 distinct CDR3 sequences, less than 30% seen once. Tregs were sorted as CD4+CD25+CD127-/low cells. General study findings and limits: Larger-cohort validation covered only one TCR beta V-J rearrangement.

What was sequenced was tumor-infiltrating Tregs sorted from the breast tumor. The sequence derives from a female donor with breast cancer.

The chain's CDR3 is CASSLQGAGGYTF. The CDR3 nucleotides read TGTGCCAGCAGTTTACAGGGGGCTGGTGGCTACACCTTC. The chain joins TRBV28 to TRBJ1-2; 8 bases fit TRBD1. Germline V gene data show CDR1 as MDHEN and CDR2 as SYDVKM. Trimming at V came to 2 bases and at J to 7 bases, leaving 3 bases not matched to a gene. This CDR3 contains 13 residues.